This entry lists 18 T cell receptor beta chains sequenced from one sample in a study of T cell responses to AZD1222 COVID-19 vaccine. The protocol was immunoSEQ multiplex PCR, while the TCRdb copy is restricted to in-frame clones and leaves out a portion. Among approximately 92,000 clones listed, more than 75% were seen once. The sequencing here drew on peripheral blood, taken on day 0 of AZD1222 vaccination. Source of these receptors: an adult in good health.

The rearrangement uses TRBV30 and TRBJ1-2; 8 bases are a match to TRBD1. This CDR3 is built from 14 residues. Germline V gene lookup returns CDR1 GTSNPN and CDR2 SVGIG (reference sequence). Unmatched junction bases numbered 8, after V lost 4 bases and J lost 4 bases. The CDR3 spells CAWIRTGTSYGYTF. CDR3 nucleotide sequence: TGTGCCTGGATCCGGACAGGGACTAGCTATGGCTACACCTTC. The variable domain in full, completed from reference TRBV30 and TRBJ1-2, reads SQTIHQWPATLVQPVGSPLSLECTVEGTSNPNLYWYRQAAGRGLQLLFYSVGIGQISSEVPQNLSASRPQDRQFILSSKKLLLSDSGFYLCAWIRTGTSYGYTFGSGTRLTVV.

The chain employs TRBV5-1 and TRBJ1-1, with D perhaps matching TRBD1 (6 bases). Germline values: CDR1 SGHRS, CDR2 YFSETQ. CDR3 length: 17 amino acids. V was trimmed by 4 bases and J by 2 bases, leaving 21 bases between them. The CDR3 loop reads CASSPEINRQVNTEAFF. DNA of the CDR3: TGCGCCAGCAGCCCAGAGATCAATAGACAGGTTAACACTGAAGCTTTCTTT.

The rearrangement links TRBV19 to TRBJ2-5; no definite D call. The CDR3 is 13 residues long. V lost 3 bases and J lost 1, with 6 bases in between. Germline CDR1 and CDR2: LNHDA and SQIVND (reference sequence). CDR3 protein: CASSINSQETQYF. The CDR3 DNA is TGTGCCAGTAGTATCAACAGCCAAGAGACCCAGTACTTC.

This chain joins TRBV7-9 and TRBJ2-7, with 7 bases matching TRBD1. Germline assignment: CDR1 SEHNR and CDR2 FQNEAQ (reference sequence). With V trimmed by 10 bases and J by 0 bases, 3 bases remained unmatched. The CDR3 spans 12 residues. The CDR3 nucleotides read TGTGCCACCCGGGACAGCTCCTACGAGCAGTACTTC. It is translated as CATRDSSYEQYF.

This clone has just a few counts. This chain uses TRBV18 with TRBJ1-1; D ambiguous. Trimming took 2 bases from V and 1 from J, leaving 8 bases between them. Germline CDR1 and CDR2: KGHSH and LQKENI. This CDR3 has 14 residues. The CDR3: CASSPDRKNTEAFF. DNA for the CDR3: TGTGCCAGCTCACCAGACCGAAAGAACACTGAAGCTTTCTTT.

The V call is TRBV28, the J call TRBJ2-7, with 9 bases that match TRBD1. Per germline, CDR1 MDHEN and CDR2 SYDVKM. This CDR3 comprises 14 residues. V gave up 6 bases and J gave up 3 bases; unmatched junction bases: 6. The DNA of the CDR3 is TGTGCCAGCAGGCAGGGACAGGGATACTACGAGCAGTACTTC. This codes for CASRQGQGYYEQYF.

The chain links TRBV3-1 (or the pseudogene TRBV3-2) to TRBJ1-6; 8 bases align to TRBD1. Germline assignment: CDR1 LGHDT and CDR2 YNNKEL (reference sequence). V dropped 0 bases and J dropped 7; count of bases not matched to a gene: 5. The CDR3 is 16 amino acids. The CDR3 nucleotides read TGTGCCAGCAGCCAAGAACTCCGGACAGGGAATTCACCCCTCCACTTT. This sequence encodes CASSQELRTGNSPLHF.

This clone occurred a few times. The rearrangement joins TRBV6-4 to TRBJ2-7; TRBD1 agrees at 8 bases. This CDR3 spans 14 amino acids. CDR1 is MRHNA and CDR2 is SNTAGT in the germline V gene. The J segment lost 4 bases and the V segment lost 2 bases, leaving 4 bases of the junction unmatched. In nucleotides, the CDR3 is TGTGCCAGCAGTGACGGGACAGGTGAATACGAGCAGTACTTC. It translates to CASSDGTGEYEQYF.

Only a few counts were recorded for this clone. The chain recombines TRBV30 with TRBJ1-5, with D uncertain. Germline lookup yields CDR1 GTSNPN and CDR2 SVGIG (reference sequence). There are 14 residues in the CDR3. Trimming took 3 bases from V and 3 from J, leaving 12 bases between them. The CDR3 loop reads CAWRGTSFNQPQHF. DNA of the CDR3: TGTGCCTGGAGGGGAACGTCCTTCAATCAGCCCCAGCATTTT.

CDR3 residues: CASSVRTDNYGYTF. For the CDR3, the DNA is TGTGCCAGCAGTGTTCGGACGGATAACTATGGCTACACCTTC. V gene TRBV28 combines with J gene TRBJ1-2; D remains ambiguous. Trimming took off 5 bases at V and 1 base at J, with 11 bases between the two ends. CDR1 is MDHEN and CDR2 is SYDVKM in the germline V gene. CDR3 length: 14 residues.

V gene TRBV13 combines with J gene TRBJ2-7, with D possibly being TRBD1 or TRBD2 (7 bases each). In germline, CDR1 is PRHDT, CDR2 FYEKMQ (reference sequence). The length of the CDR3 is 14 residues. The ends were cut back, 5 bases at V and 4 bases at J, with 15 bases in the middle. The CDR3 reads CASSVQGGAYEQYF. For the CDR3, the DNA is TGTGCCAGCAGCGTTCAGGGGGGGGCTTACGAGCAGTACTTC.

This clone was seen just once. The CDR3 region is CASSHLEGGGNEQFF. DNA of the CDR3: TGTGCCAGCAGTCACCTAGAGGGAGGGGGCAATGAGCAGTTCTTC. The V gene is TRBV2, the J gene TRBJ2-1; tentatively, D is TRBD2 (7 bases). Germline-derived CDR1 and CDR2 are SNHLY and FYNNEI. The CDR3 is made up of 15 amino acids. Trimming removed 5 bases from V and 6 bases from J, with 17 bases in between.

CDR3 sequence (DNA): TGTGCCAGCGGACGGGCAGGAGGGTCCTACGAGCAGTACTTC. It is translated as CASGRAGGSYEQYF. The chain recombines TRBV3-1 (or the pseudogene TRBV3-2) with TRBJ2-7; possible D gene TRBD2, 6 bases. The V gene's germline CDR1 is LGHDT and CDR2 YNNKEL (reference sequence). V was shortened by 8 bases and J by 1 base, with 15 bases between the two germline ends. This CDR3 spans 14 amino acids.

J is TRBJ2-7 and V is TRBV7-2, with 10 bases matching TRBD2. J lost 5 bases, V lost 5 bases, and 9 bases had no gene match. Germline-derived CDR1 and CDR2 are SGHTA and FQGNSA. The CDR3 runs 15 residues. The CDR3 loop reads CASSNLAGGYHEQYF. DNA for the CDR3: TGTGCCAGCAGCAATTTAGCGGGAGGATACCACGAGCAGTACTTC.

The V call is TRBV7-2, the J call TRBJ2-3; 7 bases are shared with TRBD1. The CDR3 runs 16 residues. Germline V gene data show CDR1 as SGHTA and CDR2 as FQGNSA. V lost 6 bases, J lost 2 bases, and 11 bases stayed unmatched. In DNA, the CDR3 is TGTGCCAGCAGATTGACAGGGAGCCCCTACACAGATACGCAGTATTTT. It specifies CASRLTGSPYTDTQYF.

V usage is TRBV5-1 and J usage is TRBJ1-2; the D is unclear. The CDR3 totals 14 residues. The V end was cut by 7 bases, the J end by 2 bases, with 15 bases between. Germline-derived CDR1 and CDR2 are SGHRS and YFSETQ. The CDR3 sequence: CASRQRTENYGYTF. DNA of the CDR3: TGCGCCAGCCGACAAAGGACGGAGAACTATGGCTACACCTTC. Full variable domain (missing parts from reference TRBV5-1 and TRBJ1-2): KAGVTQTPRYLIKTRGQQVTLSCSPISGHRSVSWYQQTPGQGLQFLFEYFSETQRNKGNFPGRFSGRQFSNSRSEMNVSTLELGDSALYLCASRQRTENYGYTFGSGTRLTVV.

CDR3 in amino acids: CASSSPRDRAYTDTQYF. The CDR3 DNA is TGTGCCAGCAGCTCACCCCGGGACAGGGCATACACAGATACGCAGTATTTT. The genes are TRBV11-2 and TRBJ2-3; 9 positions match TRBD1. The V and J ends lost 4 bases and 2 bases, in that order; junction bases with no gene match: 10. CDR3 length: 17 residues. Germline V gives CDR1 SGHAT, CDR2 FQNNGV.

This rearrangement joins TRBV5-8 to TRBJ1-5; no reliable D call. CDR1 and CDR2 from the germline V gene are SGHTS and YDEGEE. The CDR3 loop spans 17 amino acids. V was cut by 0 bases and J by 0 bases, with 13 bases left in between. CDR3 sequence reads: CASSLADLYYSNQPQHF. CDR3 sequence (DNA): TGTGCCAGCAGCTTGGCCGATCTATATTATAGCAATCAGCCCCAGCATTTT.